These T cell receptor beta chains were read from a single sample in a study of T cell responses to AZD1222 COVID-19 vaccine. Libraries were prepared by immunoSEQ multiplex PCR; TCRdb keeps only in-frame clonotypes and omits some of them. The sample holds 110,000 to 150,000 clones, 80% to 95% seen once. Sequencing used peripheral blood, obtained 28 days after the second AZD1222 dose. These receptors came from an adult who received the AZD1222 COVID-19 vaccine. Each CDR3 is given with its conserved first and last residue. D genes are given only for firm matches. Some rows mark clone size as missing; the rest say once, few, many or name a class of expanded clone.

length	V	J	D	size	CDR3	DNA
14	TRBV19	TRBJ1-1	TRBD1	-	CASSIDRASTEAFF	TGTGCCAGTAGTATCGACAGGGCGAGCACTGAAGCTTTCTTT
16	TRBV11-1	TRBJ1-6	-	-	CASTKTASSYNSPLHF	TGTGCCAGCACCAAGACAGCGAGCTCCTATAATTCACCCCTCCACTTT
11	TRBV28	TRBJ2-5	-	once	CASRAKETQYF	TGTGCCAGCAGGGCGAAAGAGACCCAGTACTTC
18	TRBV10-3	TRBJ2-7	TRBD2	few	CAISLGLAFLVLAYEQYF	TGTGCCATCAGCCTGGGACTAGCTTTCCTAGTTCTCGCCTACGAGCAGTACTTC
14	TRBV27	TRBJ2-1	TRBD1	-	CASSSTTTGIEQFF	TGTGCCAGCAGTTCTACTACGACAGGGATTGAGCAGTTCTTC
14	TRBV7-2	TRBJ1-1	TRBD1	-	CASTTQGGSTEAFF	TGTGCCAGCACCACCCAGGGGGGGAGCACTGAAGCTTTCTTT
18	TRBV27	TRBJ2-1	-	-	CASSLYPSTLGGQYEQFF	TGTGCCAGCAGTTTATACCCTAGCACCTTAGGCGGGCAATACGAGCAGTTCTTC
17	TRBV5-1	TRBJ2-1	-	once	CATARQAGVPGSNEQFF	TGCGCCACCGCCCGACAGGCGGGAGTCCCGGGGTCAAATGAGCAGTTCTTC
14	TRBV28	TRBJ1-1	-	-	CAILPGGQNTEAFF	TGTGCCATTCTCCCGGGAGGGCAGAACACTGAAGCTTTCTTT
13	TRBV6-2/TRBV6-3	TRBJ1-1	-	-	CASSRGGVTEAFF	TGTGCCAGCAGTCGGGGTGGGGTCACTGAAGCTTTCTTT
14	TRBV27	TRBJ1-5	-	-	CASSLKGFNQPQHF	TGTGCCAGCAGTTTAAAGGGATTCAATCAGCCCCAGCATTTT
12	TRBV6-5	TRBJ1-1	-	-	CASSRTAPGAFF	TGTGCCAGCAGTAGGACCGCGCCGGGGGCTTTCTTT
13	TRBV19	TRBJ1-5	-	-	CASCGADNQPQHF	TGTGCCAGCTGCGGGGCCGACAATCAGCCCCAGCATTTT
14	TRBV28	TRBJ1-5	TRBD1	-	CASRTGGSNQPQHF	TGTGCCAGCCGGACAGGGGGTAGCAATCAGCCCCAGCATTTT
14	TRBV13	TRBJ1-5	-	-	CASSLGGVNQPQHF	TGTGCCAGCAGCTTAGGTGGGGTCAATCAGCCCCAGCATTTT
17	TRBV7-6	TRBJ1-6	TRBD1	-	CASSLNPRLGQNSPLHF	TGTGCCAGCAGCTTAAACCCCCGATTGGGACAGAATTCACCCCTCCACTTT
16	TRBV5-1	TRBJ1-4	TRBD1	-	CASSLAPQGAGEKLFF	TGCGCCAGCAGCTTGGCACCACAGGGGGCGGGGGAAAAACTGTTTTTT
17	TRBV21-1	TRBJ1-6	-	-	CASSKDHRGKVHSPLHF	TGTGCCAGCAGCAAAGACCACAGGGGGAAGGTTCATTCACCCCTCCACTTT
13	TRBV11-1	TRBJ1-1	-	-	CASSLYRETEAFF	TGTGCCAGCAGCTTATACAGGGAGACTGAAGCTTTCTTT
19	TRBV5-1	TRBJ2-3	TRBD2	-	CASRTLASGSGPPSDTQYF	TGCGCCAGCAGAACCCTCGCTAGCGGGAGTGGTCCTCCATCAGATACGCAGTATTTT
15	TRBV29-1	TRBJ2-7	TRBD2	-	CSVAPLLAGVHEQYF	TGCAGCGTTGCCCCTTTACTAGCGGGAGTTCACGAGCAGTACTTC
14	TRBV19	TRBJ1-1	TRBD1	-	CASSISSAGGEAFF	TGTGCCAGTAGTATATCTTCGGCAGGGGGAGAAGCTTTCTTT
14	TRBV9	TRBJ1-2	TRBD1	-	CASSTQTGDYGYTF	TGTGCCAGCAGCACCCAGACAGGGGACTATGGCTACACCTTC
13	TRBV28	TRBJ1-1	-	-	CASSFGQQIRAFF	TGTGCCAGCAGTTTTGGGCAGCAGATTAGAGCTTTCTTT
16	TRBV7-9	TRBJ2-7	TRBD1	-	CASSPGTGGTDYEQYF	TGTGCCAGCAGCCCGGGGACAGGGGGGACGGACTACGAGCAGTACTTC
15	TRBV15	TRBJ1-4	TRBD1	-	CATSRGGQPNEKLFF	TGTGCCACCAGCAGAGGGGGACAGCCTAATGAAAAACTGTTTTTT
14	TRBV7-2	TRBJ1-2	-	once	CASSRDIANYGYTF	TGTGCCAGCAGCCGGGACATAGCTAACTATGGCTACACCTTC
13	TRBV28	TRBJ1-1	-	-	CASSFIQPAEAFF	TGTGCCAGCAGTTTTATACAGCCCGCTGAAGCTTTCTTT
14	TRBV7-2	TRBJ2-7	-	-	CASSFSIPSYEQYF	TGTGCCAGCAGCTTCTCAATCCCTTCCTACGAGCAGTACTTC
15	TRBV7-2	TRBJ2-7	TRBD1	-	CASSIGTGSSYEQYF	TGTGCCAGCAGCATCGGGACAGGAAGTTCCTACGAGCAGTACTTC
15	TRBV7-6	TRBJ1-2	-	-	CASSRELGGYYGYTF	TGTGCCAGCAGTAGGGAGCTGGGAGGCTACTATGGCTACACCTTC
13	TRBV6-5	TRBJ2-5	TRBD1	-	CATNRGVGETQYF	TGTGCCACGAACAGGGGTGTCGGAGAGACCCAGTACTTC
16	TRBV27	TRBJ2-1	-	once	CASSPSTGETYNEQFF	TGTGCCAGCAGCCCCTCGACTGGGGAGACCTACAATGAGCAGTTCTTC
16	TRBV28	TRBJ1-6	-	-	CASSRQSGKVNSPLHF	TGTGCCAGCAGTCGACAATCCGGGAAGGTGAATTCACCCCTCCACTTT
12	TRBV7-9	TRBJ1-6	-	-	CASSTGDSPLHF	TGTGCCAGCAGCACGGGGGATTCACCCCTCCACTTT
17	TRBV7-8	TRBJ1-1	TRBD1	-	CASSLGGTGWRNTEAFF	TGTGCCAGCAGCTTAGGTGGGACAGGGTGGAGGAACACTGAAGCTTTCTTT
16	TRBV19	TRBJ2-1	-	-	CASSILGNKHYNEQFF	TGTGCCAGTAGTATATTGGGGAACAAGCACTACAATGAGCAGTTCTTC
14	TRBV10-3	TRBJ2-1	-	-	CAISGLGSYNEQFF	TGTGCCATCAGTGGACTAGGATCCTACAATGAGCAGTTCTTC
14	TRBV6-5	TRBJ1-5	-	-	CASRETGSNQPQHF	TGTGCCAGCAGAGAGACAGGAAGCAATCAGCCCCAGCATTTT
16	TRBV7-2	TRBJ2-1	TRBD2	-	CASSLGLAGGWYEQFF	TGTGCCAGCAGCTTGGGACTAGCGGGAGGGTGGTATGAGCAGTTCTTC
13	TRBV12-3/TRBV12-4	TRBJ2-1	-	-	CASSGTAYNEQFF	TGTGCCAGCAGTGGGACTGCTTACAATGAGCAGTTCTTC
15	TRBV6-5	TRBJ1-3	-	-	CASLRGRASGNTIYF	TGTGCCAGCCTCAGGGGCAGGGCCTCTGGAAACACCATATATTTT
14	TRBV28	TRBJ1-2	-	-	CASSLLPRGYGYTF	TGTGCCAGCAGTTTACTACCCCGGGGCTATGGCTACACCTTC